The entry that follows covers one T cell receptor (beta chain) sequence. Germline CDR1 is SEHNR and CDR2 is FQNEAQ (reference sequence). Trimming removed 4 bases from V and 2 bases from J, with 18 bases in between. This CDR3 has 17 residues. Profiling relied on immunoSEQ multiplex PCR, and the TCRdb table lists in-frame clones only, not all of them. The sample has approximately 760,000 clones, 70% to 90% seen once. These data are taken from a study of shared T cell receptors in the human thymus. This same sample was also taken into another study, of human thymus T cells. As reported in that work: Among the donors, all were healthy Finnish infants having corrective surgery for congenital heart defects. Thymic tissue was derived from resections collected during corrective heart surgery.

The chain uses TRBV7-9 and TRBJ1-5; TRBD1 might be the D (6 bases). The receptor was isolated from a girl in the first two years of life with a congenital heart defect. The sequencing sample was made of thymocytes. The CDR3 reads CASSSWGPRGGNQPQHF. DNA for the CDR3: TGTGCCAGCAGCTCATGGGGGCCTCGTGGGGGCAATCAGCCCCAGCATTTT.